This TCR beta chain was identified in a study of technical replicates of blood from several donors. Repertoires were generated with immunoSEQ multiplex PCR, while TCRdb's copy carries only in-frame clones and drops some. The table lists more than 65,000 clones, 80% to 90% of them singletons. This clone has a single count. V was clipped by 1 base and J by 5 bases, with 14 bases between them. The V gene's germline CDR1 is LGHNT and CDR2 FRNRAP. The CDR3 totals 15 residues. V usage is TRBV12-5 and J usage is TRBJ2-5; D gene uncertain. Source material: PBMCs. The TCR comes from a human donor in good health. Some clones in this sample may be carry-over from other donors' samples. CDR3 sequence: CASGLGVISAETQYF. The CDR3 DNA is TGTGCTAGTGGTTTGGGCGTCATCTCAGCGGAGACCCAGTACTTC.